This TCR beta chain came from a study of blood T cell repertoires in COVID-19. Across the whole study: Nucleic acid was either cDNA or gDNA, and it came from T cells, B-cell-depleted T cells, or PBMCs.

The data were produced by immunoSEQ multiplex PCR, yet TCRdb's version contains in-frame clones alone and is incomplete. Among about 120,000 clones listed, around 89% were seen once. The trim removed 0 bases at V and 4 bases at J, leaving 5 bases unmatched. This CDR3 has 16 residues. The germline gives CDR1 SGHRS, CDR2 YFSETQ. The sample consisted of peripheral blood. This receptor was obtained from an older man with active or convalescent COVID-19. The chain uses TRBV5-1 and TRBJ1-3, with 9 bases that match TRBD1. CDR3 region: CASSLAGQGSGNTIYF. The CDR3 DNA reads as TGCGCCAGCAGCTTGGCAGGACAGGGGAGCGGAAACACCATATATTTT.